This is a list of T cell receptor beta chains from one sample in a study of T-cell memory formation after mild COVID-19. MiXCR, run by TCRdb on the 5' RACE reads, gives a single entry per CDR3 protein. This sample has approximately 40,000 distinct CDR3 sequences, with approximately 10% found just once. Sequencing was carried out using PBMCs or a T cell subset sorted from them (not recorded which). Source of these receptors: a man aged 18 to 35 who had mild COVID-19 (a few samples of this study predate the infection). Cell type and time point are not known. Both conserved end residues are part of each CDR3. The order of the fields is D gene, V gene, clone size, J gene, CDR3 length, CDR3 protein, CDR3 DNA. D genes are given only for firm matches. Some rows have no size entry. The others give once, few or many, or a class for an expanded clone.

d_call: TRBD1; v_call: TRBV7-9; clone_size: many; j_call: TRBJ1-1; cdr3_length: 13; cdr3_aa: CASRQGADTEAFF; cdr3_nt: TGTGCCTCCCGACAGGGGGCGGACACTGAAGCTTTCTTT
d_call: NA; v_call: TRBV7-3; clone_size: many; j_call: TRBJ2-2; cdr3_length: 14; cdr3_aa: CASSLDRNTGELFF; cdr3_nt: TGTGCCAGCAGCTTAGACAGAAACACCGGGGAGCTGTTTTTT
d_call: TRBD2; v_call: TRBV7-2; clone_size: many; j_call: TRBJ2-7; cdr3_length: 14; cdr3_aa: CASSSRGGWYEQYF; cdr3_nt: TGTGCCAGCAGCTCGCGCGGGGGTTGGTACGAGCAGTACTTC
d_call: NA; v_call: TRBV15; clone_size: NA; j_call: TRBJ2-5; cdr3_length: 13; cdr3_aa: CATSRGLQETQYF; cdr3_nt: TGTGCCACCAGCAGGGGACTTCAAGAGACCCAGTACTTC
d_call: NA; v_call: TRBV7-2; clone_size: many; j_call: TRBJ2-3; cdr3_length: 13; cdr3_aa: CASSFRFPDTQYF; cdr3_nt: TGTGCCAGCAGCTTCAGGTTCCCAGATACGCAGTATTTT
d_call: NA; v_call: TRBV7-2; clone_size: many; j_call: TRBJ1-2; cdr3_length: 17; cdr3_aa: CASSFDFPGVSQRGYTF; cdr3_nt: TGTGCCAGCAGCTTCGATTTCCCAGGGGTGTCGCAGCGTGGCTACACCTTC
d_call: NA; v_call: TRBV18; clone_size: NA; j_call: TRBJ1-4; cdr3_length: 17; cdr3_aa: CASSRGPLIGTNEKLFF; cdr3_nt: TGTGCCAGCTCACGCGGACCTTTGATCGGAACTAATGAAAAACTGTTTTTT
d_call: TRBD2; v_call: TRBV5-5; clone_size: NA; j_call: TRBJ2-3; cdr3_length: 16; cdr3_aa: CASSLGVAGGTNTQYF; cdr3_nt: TGTGCCAGCAGCTTGGGGGTAGCGGGGGGTACAAATACGCAGTATTTT
d_call: TRBD2; v_call: TRBV15; clone_size: many; j_call: TRBJ2-5; cdr3_length: 15; cdr3_aa: CATSPGLAGQETQYF; cdr3_nt: TGTGCCACCAGCCCTGGACTAGCGGGCCAAGAGACCCAGTACTTC
d_call: NA; v_call: TRBV12-3/TRBV12-4; clone_size: many; j_call: TRBJ2-5; cdr3_length: 13; cdr3_aa: CASSPGLQETQYF; cdr3_nt: TGTGCCAGCAGTCCCGGACTCCAAGAGACCCAGTACTTC
d_call: TRBD2; v_call: TRBV9; clone_size: many; j_call: TRBJ2-1; cdr3_length: 16; cdr3_aa: CASSLLAGRTYNEQFF; cdr3_nt: TGTGCCAGCAGTCTACTAGCGGGTCGTACCTACAATGAGCAGTTCTTC
d_call: NA; v_call: TRBV3-1; clone_size: many; j_call: TRBJ1-2; cdr3_length: 16; cdr3_aa: CASSQDAFTGGGGYTF; cdr3_nt: TGTGCCAGCAGCCAAGACGCGTTCACAGGTGGAGGGGGCTACACCTTC
d_call: NA; v_call: TRBV11-3; clone_size: many; j_call: TRBJ2-3; cdr3_length: 13; cdr3_aa: CASSFIGADTQYF; cdr3_nt: TGTGCCAGCAGCTTTATAGGGGCAGATACGCAGTATTTT
d_call: NA; v_call: TRBV6-5; clone_size: many; j_call: TRBJ2-1; cdr3_length: 11; cdr3_aa: CASRAGNEQFF; cdr3_nt: TGTGCCAGCAGGGCGGGGAATGAGCAGTTCTTC
d_call: NA; v_call: TRBV5-6; clone_size: many; j_call: TRBJ2-3; cdr3_length: 13; cdr3_aa: CASSARGPDTQYF; cdr3_nt: TGTGCCAGCAGCGCCCGGGGCCCGGATACGCAGTATTTT
d_call: TRBD1; v_call: TRBV7-2; clone_size: many; j_call: TRBJ1-2; cdr3_length: 14; cdr3_aa: CASSSTGGGYGYTF; cdr3_nt: TGTGCCAGCAGTTCGACAGGGGGAGGGTATGGCTACACCTTC
d_call: TRBD1; v_call: TRBV9; clone_size: many; j_call: TRBJ1-4; cdr3_length: 14; cdr3_aa: CASSGQGAGEKLFF; cdr3_nt: TGTGCCAGCAGCGGACAGGGGGCCGGTGAAAAACTGTTTTTT
d_call: TRBD1; v_call: TRBV5-1; clone_size: many; j_call: TRBJ2-1; cdr3_length: 18; cdr3_aa: CASRTGTGVLRRLNEQFF; cdr3_nt: TGCGCCAGCAGGACCGGGACAGGGGTTCTCAGACGACTCAATGAGCAGTTCTTC
d_call: TRBD1; v_call: TRBV12-3/TRBV12-4; clone_size: many; j_call: TRBJ2-2; cdr3_length: 15; cdr3_aa: CASSLGGGGTGELFF; cdr3_nt: TGTGCCAGCAGTTTAGGAGGGGGCGGAACCGGGGAGCTGTTTTTT
d_call: TRBD1; v_call: TRBV12-3/TRBV12-4; clone_size: NA; j_call: TRBJ1-2; cdr3_length: 15; cdr3_aa: CASSFLDRVVYGYTF; cdr3_nt: TGTGCCAGCAGTTTTTTGGACAGGGTCGTCTATGGCTACACCTTC
d_call: TRBD1; v_call: TRBV5-1; clone_size: many; j_call: TRBJ2-7; cdr3_length: 15; cdr3_aa: CASSLQRTGGHEQYF; cdr3_nt: TGCGCCAGCAGCTTACAACGGACAGGGGGCCACGAGCAGTACTTC
d_call: TRBD2; v_call: TRBV2; clone_size: many; j_call: TRBJ2-1; cdr3_length: 15; cdr3_aa: CASSPGTSRYNEQFF; cdr3_nt: TGTGCCAGCAGTCCCGGGACTAGCCGTTACAATGAGCAGTTCTTC
d_call: NA; v_call: TRBV20-1; clone_size: NA; j_call: TRBJ2-7; cdr3_length: 14; cdr3_aa: CSARDTGQKYEQYF; cdr3_nt: TGCAGTGCTAGAGATACAGGACAGAAGTACGAGCAGTACTTC
d_call: TRBD1; v_call: TRBV12-3/TRBV12-4; clone_size: many; j_call: TRBJ1-6; cdr3_length: 16; cdr3_aa: CASSRTGGVYNSPLHF; cdr3_nt: TGTGCCAGCAGTAGGACAGGGGGCGTTTATAATTCACCCCTCCACTTT
d_call: NA; v_call: TRBV20-1; clone_size: many; j_call: TRBJ2-3; cdr3_length: 13; cdr3_aa: CSADERGTDTQYF; cdr3_nt: TGCAGTGCCGACGAACGAGGAACAGATACGCAGTATTTT
d_call: NA; v_call: TRBV2; clone_size: few; j_call: TRBJ1-1; cdr3_length: 13; cdr3_aa: CASIVDSSAEAFF; cdr3_nt: TGTGCCTCGATCGTGGACAGTAGCGCTGAAGCTTTCTTT
d_call: NA; v_call: TRBV27; clone_size: few; j_call: TRBJ1-1; cdr3_length: 14; cdr3_aa: CASSPRSMNTEAFF; cdr3_nt: TGTGCCAGTTCCCCCCGTAGCATGAACACTGAAGCTTTCTTT
d_call: NA; v_call: TRBV5-1; clone_size: many; j_call: TRBJ1-1; cdr3_length: 15; cdr3_aa: CASSPAVLGNTEAFF; cdr3_nt: TGCGCCAGCAGCCCAGCCGTTCTGGGGAACACTGAAGCTTTCTTT
d_call: TRBD1; v_call: TRBV5-1; clone_size: NA; j_call: TRBJ2-1; cdr3_length: 15; cdr3_aa: CASSPGTGAYNEQFF; cdr3_nt: TGCGCCAGCAGTCCCGGGACAGGGGCCTACAATGAGCAGTTCTTC
d_call: TRBD2; v_call: TRBV6-1; clone_size: NA; j_call: TRBJ2-5; cdr3_length: 15; cdr3_aa: CASSALAGGPETQYF; cdr3_nt: TGTGCCAGCAGTGCACTAGCGGGGGGGCCAGAGACCCAGTACTTC
d_call: NA; v_call: TRBV25-1; clone_size: NA; j_call: TRBJ2-5; cdr3_length: 10; cdr3_aa: CASGQETQYF; cdr3_nt: TGTGCCAGCGGGCAAGAGACCCAGTACTTC
d_call: TRBD1; v_call: TRBV27; clone_size: many; j_call: TRBJ1-1; cdr3_length: 18; cdr3_aa: CASSLRPGQGARRTEAFF; cdr3_nt: TGTGCCAGCAGTCTACGTCCGGGACAGGGGGCTCGTAGGACTGAAGCTTTCTTT
d_call: TRBD1; v_call: TRBV9; clone_size: many; j_call: TRBJ1-1; cdr3_length: 13; cdr3_aa: CASSVTGRSEAFF; cdr3_nt: TGTGCCAGCAGCGTGACAGGGAGATCTGAAGCTTTCTTT
d_call: NA; v_call: TRBV14; clone_size: many; j_call: TRBJ1-6; cdr3_length: 12; cdr3_aa: CASSQQGFTLHF; cdr3_nt: TGTGCCAGCAGCCAACAGGGTTTCACCCTCCACTTT
d_call: NA; v_call: TRBV5-1; clone_size: many; j_call: TRBJ2-3; cdr3_length: 14; cdr3_aa: CASSWRDLTDTQYF; cdr3_nt: TGCGCCAGCAGCTGGCGGGACCTCACAGATACGCAGTATTTT
d_call: NA; v_call: TRBV12-5; clone_size: few; j_call: TRBJ2-5; cdr3_length: 16; cdr3_aa: CASGLTRAPVFETQYF; cdr3_nt: TGTGCTAGTGGTTTGACTAGGGCCCCGGTATTCGAGACCCAGTACTTC
d_call: NA; v_call: TRBV4-1; clone_size: many; j_call: TRBJ1-1; cdr3_length: 13; cdr3_aa: CASSWGGNTEAFF; cdr3_nt: TGCGCCAGCAGCTGGGGGGGGAACACTGAAGCTTTCTTT
d_call: TRBD2; v_call: TRBV20-1; clone_size: many; j_call: TRBJ2-5; cdr3_length: 14; cdr3_aa: CSANERGIQETQYF; cdr3_nt: TGCAGTGCTAATGAGCGGGGGATCCAAGAGACCCAGTACTTC
d_call: NA; v_call: TRBV7-9; clone_size: NA; j_call: TRBJ2-1; cdr3_length: 15; cdr3_aa: CASSFPPRLGNEQFF; cdr3_nt: TGTGCCAGCAGCTTCCCGCCCCGGTTGGGAAATGAGCAGTTCTTC
d_call: TRBD1; v_call: TRBV6-5; clone_size: many; j_call: TRBJ2-2; cdr3_length: 15; cdr3_aa: CASSYRDRGRGELFF; cdr3_nt: TGTGCCAGCAGTTATCGGGACAGGGGTCGCGGGGAGCTGTTTTTT
d_call: NA; v_call: TRBV12-3/TRBV12-4; clone_size: many; j_call: TRBJ1-2; cdr3_length: 13; cdr3_aa: CASSLWQGYGYTF; cdr3_nt: TGTGCCAGCAGTTTATGGCAGGGCTATGGCTACACCTTC
d_call: TRBD2; v_call: TRBV4-3; clone_size: NA; j_call: TRBJ2-5; cdr3_length: 16; cdr3_aa: CASSQEFAGGPETQYF; cdr3_nt: TGCGCCAGCAGCCAAGAGTTCGCGGGGGGGCCAGAGACCCAGTACTTC
d_call: TRBD1; v_call: TRBV4-2; clone_size: many; j_call: TRBJ2-7; cdr3_length: 14; cdr3_aa: CASSPGQGDYEQYF; cdr3_nt: TGTGCCAGCAGCCCCGGACAGGGAGACTACGAGCAGTACTTC
d_call: NA; v_call: TRBV30; clone_size: NA; j_call: TRBJ1-1; cdr3_length: 12; cdr3_aa: CAWNSLSAEAFF; cdr3_nt: TGTGCCTGGAATTCGCTGAGCGCTGAAGCTTTCTTT
d_call: NA; v_call: TRBV9; clone_size: many; j_call: TRBJ1-4; cdr3_length: 17; cdr3_aa: CASSTRQERGSNEKLFF; cdr3_nt: TGTGCCAGCAGCACCCGACAGGAAAGGGGAAGTAATGAAAAACTGTTTTTT